The sequence of this T cell receptor beta chain was determined in a study of cytomegalovirus exposure and HLA in healthy donors. With 60 Vbeta and 13 Jbeta primers, the PCR was carried out. Data came from immunoSEQ multiplex PCR; TCRdb stores just in-frame clones and leaves some out. This table holds roughly 100,000 clones, 60% to 80% found once. Study results and limitations: A later analysis showed TCR association rates differing by HLA locus, peaking at DRB1 and lowest at HLA-C. The authors considered a cluster of highly shared sequence variants likely to be a sequencing artifact.

Of note for this clone: As yet, its antigen is unknown.

The sequencing input was PBMCs. The TCR was taken from a man aged 55-75 years in good health and CMV-seronegative.

CDR3 loop: CASKVEGGRTDTQYF. The CDR3 bases are TGTGCCAGCAAGGTAGAGGGAGGCCGCACAGATACGCAGTATTTT. The gene calls are TRBV2 and TRBJ2-3; TRBD2 might be the D (6 bases). V lost 7 bases and J lost 1, with 15 bases in between. The germline CDR1 and CDR2 sequences are SNHLY and FYNNEI. CDR3 size: 15 residues. Full variable domain (rest looked up from reference TRBV2 and TRBJ2-3): EPEVTQTPSHQVTQMGQEVILRCVPISNHLYFYWYRQILGQKVEFLVSFYNNEISEKSEIFDDQFSVERPDGSNFTLKIRSTKLEDSAMYFCASKVEGGRTDTQYFGPGTRLTVL.